This entry lists 22 T cell receptor beta chains sequenced from one sample in a study of regulatory T cells in long-lasting Graves disease. Time point described: newly diagnosed GD, antithyroid drugs for less than 3 months. Following extraction of RNA from PBMCs, that RNA was used to make the TCR library. For TCR beta, libraries came from iRepertoire HTBI primers and Arm-PCR of CDR3 regions. One entry per CDR3 protein results from TCRdb running MiXCR on the multiplex PCR reads. The sample contains about 530,000 distinct CDR3 sequences, 16% of which appear only once. This same sample was also part of a study on T cells in Graves' hyperthyroidism and ophthalmopathy.

This sample comprised peripheral blood mononuclear cells (PBMCs), obtained at new diagnosis, from a patient treated with antithyroid drugs. These TCRs come from a woman aged 35 to 59 with Graves disease.

This clonotype was seen many times. The chain links TRBV5-1 to TRBJ1-5; D might be TRBD1 (6 bases). This CDR3 is built from 16 residues. The germline V gene encodes CDR1 SGHRS and CDR2 YFSETQ. V lost 0 bases, J lost 0 bases, and 10 bases lay in between. The CDR3, as DNA: TGCGCCAGCAGCTTGGGGGCAGGGGATAGCAATCAGCCCCAGCATTTT. Protein product: CASSLGAGDSNQPQHF.

A note on this clonotype: This may be a read error: a much more frequent sequence differs by one nucleotide. This sequence joins TRBV11-3 and TRBJ1-1; weak D call: TRBD1 (5 bases). V dropped 5 bases and J dropped 4 bases, with 14 bases sitting between them. This CDR3 comprises 14 residues. The germline CDR1 and CDR2 sequences are SGHNT and YENEEA. The DNA for the CDR3 is TGTGCCAGCAGCATAGGACATGGTGGCACTGAAGCTTTCTTT. It translates to CASSIGHGGTEAFF.

This clonotype came up a few times. The rearrangement links TRBV5-1 to TRBJ2-2, with D unresolved. Germline V gene sequence: CDR1 SGHRS, CDR2 YFSETQ. The CDR3 loop spans 13 amino acids. V was pared by 9 bases and J by 6 bases, with 15 bases between. CDR3 amino acids: CATADGRSGELFF. CDR3 bases: TGCGCCACTGCGGATGGGCGTTCCGGGGAGCTGTTTTTT.

Comments on this clonotype: A read error is possible here, since a much larger clone lies one base away. V and J are TRBV3-1 and TRBJ1-1; a possible D gene is TRBD1 (5 bases). CDR1 is LGHDT and CDR2 is YNNKEL in the germline V gene (reference sequence). The CDR3 is made up of 13 amino acids. The CDR3 loop is CAGSYGRATEAFF. The CDR3 nucleotides read TGTGCCGGCAGTTACGGCAGGGCCACTGAAGCTTTCTTT.

This clonotype was seen ten or more times. The junction shows a germline mismatch at one end, possibly a read error. This sequence joins TRBV5-1 and TRBJ2-3, with TRBD2 identical over 7 bases. CDR1 and CDR2 (germline): SGHRS, YFSETQ. This CDR3 spans 14 amino acids. The CDR3 sequence: CASSSGGITDTQYF. CDR3 in DNA: TGTGCCAGCAGCTCCGGGGGGATCACAGATACGCAGTATTTT.

There are a few counts of this clonotype. The J gene is TRBJ2-2, the V gene TRBV6-2 or TRBV6-3, with D tentatively TRBD1 (6 bases). This CDR3 region has 14 residues. Germline-derived CDR1 and CDR2 are MNHEY and SVGEGT. Deletions cut 2 bases from V and 7 bases from J, with 11 bases between. CDR3 coding DNA: TGTGCCAGCAGTTACCAGGGGCTGGGCGGGGAGCTGTTTTTT. Its protein product is CASSYQGLGGELFF.

This clonotype was found many times. This sequence joins TRBV20-1 and TRBJ2-5, with D perhaps given as TRBD1 or TRBD2 (5 bases each). The J call is in doubt because the DNA end fits TRBJ2-1 better. Germline-derived CDR1 and CDR2 are DFQATT and SNEGSKA (reference sequence). The CDR3 is 13 amino acids. The DNA for the CDR3 is TGCAGTGCAATCCCGGGACCGAACAATGAGCAGTTCTTC. Translating gives CSAIPGPNNEQFF.

This rearrangement joins TRBV30 to TRBJ1-4; possibly TRBD1 for D (5 bases). V shed 2 bases and J shed 5 bases, with 15 bases lying between them. CDR1 is GTSNPN and CDR2 is SVGIG in the germline V gene (reference sequence). This CDR3 is built from 15 residues. In DNA, the CDR3 is TGTGCCTGGAGTCCTAAGGGGCATGGAAATGAAAAACTGTTTTTT. Its translation is CAWSPKGHGNEKLFF.

This clonotype was seen at least ten times. The chain recombines TRBV28 with TRBJ2-1; TRBD2 agrees at 8 bases. The CDR3 covers 12 residues. Germline trimming cut 1 base from V and 15 bases from J; bases unmatched to any gene: 5. The germline V gene encodes CDR1 MDHEN and CDR2 SYDVKM. CDR3 coding DNA: TGTGCCAGCAGTTTATACCGGCGGGGGGCGTTCTTC. Its translation is CASSLYRRGAFF.

At least ten counts were recorded for this clonotype. The chain employs TRBV6-2 or TRBV6-3 and TRBJ1-1, with TRBD1 matching 7 bases. The CDR3 contains 15 residues. Unmatched junction bases numbered 3, after V lost 2 bases and J lost 0 bases. CDR1 is MNHEY and CDR2 is SVGEGT in the germline V gene. Here the CDR3 reads CASSYGTAMNTEAFF. The CDR3 nucleotides read TGTGCCAGCAGTTACGGGACAGCTATGAACACTGAAGCTTTCTTT.

This clonotype was recorded at least ten times. The rearrangement joins TRBV2 to TRBJ1-5, with D maybe TRBD1 (6 bases). Germline V gene lookup returns CDR1 SNHLY and CDR2 FYNNEI. Trimming took 1 base from V and 4 from J, leaving 11 bases between them. The CDR3 sequence is 15 residues long. Here the CDR3 reads CASSEGLGGNQPQHF. CDR3 in DNA: TGTGCCAGCAGTGAAGGGTTAGGGGGGAATCAGCCCCAGCATTTT. The full variable domain, rest sourced from reference TRBV2 and TRBJ1-5, is EPEVTQTPSHQVTQMGQEVILRCVPISNHLYFYWYRQILGQKVEFLVSFYNNEISEKSEIFDDQFSVERPDGSNFTLKIRSTKLEDSAMYFCASSEGLGGNQPQHFGDGTRLSIL.

Concerning this clonotype itself: One junction end does not reproduce the germline sequence, and a read error may be involved. This chain joins TRBV7-7 and TRBJ2-5; 11 bases agree with TRBD2. The CDR3 totals 16 residues. Germline-derived CDR1 and CDR2 are SSHAT and FNYEAQ (reference sequence). As DNA, the CDR3 is TGTGCTAGCAGCCCGGGGCTAGCGGGGGGCCGAGAGACCCAGTACTTC. Translating gives CASSPGLAGGRETQYF.

This clonotype occurred a few times. The rearrangement uses TRBV27 and TRBJ1-2, with TRBD1 as a possible D gene (6 bases). The V end was cut by 7 bases, the J end by 8 bases, with 14 bases between. CDR3 length equals 12 residues. Germline CDR1 reads MNHEY; CDR2 reads SMNVEV (reference sequence). CDR3 nucleotides: TGTGCCAGCACTACTACAGGGAGCGGCTACACCTTC. As protein: CASTTTGSGYTF.

The sample holds many counts of this clonotype. The rearrangement uses TRBV2 and TRBJ1-6; unclear D gene. Looked up from germline, CDR1 is SNHLY and CDR2 is FYNNEI. Trimming shortened V by 8 bases and J by 10 bases, and 15 bases separated the two germline ends. CDR3 length equals 13 residues. The CDR3 region is CASAREGGSPLHF. The DNA of the CDR3 is TGTGCCAGCGCGAGGGAGGGTGGATCACCCCTCCACTTT.

This clonotype was counted ten times or more. Given a much more abundant clone one base away, this may be a read error. The rearrangement uses TRBV6-1 and TRBJ2-3; no clear D. CDR1 is MNHNS, CDR2 SASEGT, per germline. The CDR3 loop spans 11 amino acids. The V end lost 6 bases, the J end lost 3 bases, and 4 bases lay between the germline ends. CDR3 nucleotide sequence: TGTGCCAGCAGACAGACAGATACGCAGTATTTT. Its translation: CASRQTDTQYF.

As regards this clonotype: A much larger clonotype is one base distant, so this may be a read error. The genes are TRBV6-1 and TRBJ2-2; tentative D call: TRBD1 (6 bases). The CDR3 runs to 14 residues. Per the germline V gene, CDR1 is MNHNS and CDR2 is SASEGT. CDR3: CASSPGQYTGEPFF. The CDR3 DNA reads as TGTGCCAGCAGTCCCGGACAGTACACCGGGGAGCCGTTTTTT.

This clonotype was recorded many times. The rearrangement links TRBV20-1 to TRBJ2-3; 8 nucleotides align to TRBD2. Germline V CDR1 and CDR2: DFQATT, SNEGSKA (reference sequence). The ends lost 1 base at V and 4 bases at J; junction bases unmatched: 1. CDR3 length: 13 residues. In nucleotides, the CDR3 is TGCAGTGCTAGAGCGGGGGGGCCAGATACGCAGTATTTT. Translation gives CSARAGGPDTQYF.

In its sample, this clonotype was seen many times. The V call is TRBV12-3 or TRBV12-4, the J call TRBJ2-7, with a possible D match to TRBD1 (5 bases). Trimming left V 6 bases short and J 0 bases short, with 18 bases between. This CDR3 comprises 16 residues. The CDR3 loop is CASSSSPDSPSYEQYF. In DNA, the CDR3 is TGTGCCAGCAGCTCCTCGCCCGACAGTCCCTCCTACGAGCAGTACTTC.

About this clonotype: A far larger clone is only one base removed, so a read error is likely. The conserved phenylalanine or tryptophan normally closing the CDR3 is absent here, so this likely arose from a read error. CDR3 sequence: CASSLALSRVETQYS. CDR3 nucleotides: TGTGCCAGCAGCTTAGCCCTCAGCAGGGTTGAGACCCAGTACTCC. The chain links TRBV12-3 or TRBV12-4 to TRBJ2-5; a weak D match, TRBD1 (5 bases). The CDR3 has 15 amino acids.

As regards this clonotype: This may stem from a read error, because a much larger clone lies one nucleotide away. The chain combines TRBV12-3 or TRBV12-4 with TRBJ2-3; D remains unclear. The CDR3 contains 13 residues. The CDR3 protein is CASSLSEADTRYF. The CDR3 DNA reads TGTGCCAGCAGTTTATCAGAGGCAGATACGCGGTATTTT.

This sequence joins TRBV19 and TRBJ1-2; 7 positions agree with TRBD1. The CDR3 covers 15 residues. In germline, CDR1 is LNHDA, CDR2 SQIVND (reference sequence). Trimming took 4 bases from V and 4 from J; bases not matched to a gene: 9. Here the CDR3 DNA reads TGTGCCAGTAGTAAAACCGGGACAGAGATCTATGGCTACACCTTC. It is translated as CASSKTGTEIYGYTF.

The sample holds many counts of this clonotype. The V call is TRBV11-2, the J call TRBJ2-5, with 7 bases lining up with TRBD1. V was clipped by 0 bases and J by 4 bases; unmatched bases: 2. CDR3 length: 14 amino acids. The germline CDR1 and CDR2 sequences are SGHAT and FQNNGV. The CDR3 reads CASSLEAGGETQYF. Written as DNA, the CDR3 is TGTGCCAGCAGCTTAGAGGCAGGGGGAGAGACCCAGTACTTC.